A single sample is the source of the 2 T cell receptor beta chains below, sequenced in a study of blood T cell repertoires in COVID-19. Here immunoSEQ multiplex PCR was the method, and the copy in TCRdb shows in-frame clones only, minus some. The table lists fewer than 300,000 clones, approximately 89% of them singletons, with 2.2% in the top ten. Sample: peripheral blood. These TCRs come from a woman younger than 45 with COVID-19, enrolled during active disease.

This chain connects TRBV6-5 to TRBJ2-2; tentatively, D is TRBD2 (6 bases). The CDR3 runs 16 residues. Germline V gene sequence: CDR1 MNHEY, CDR2 SVGAGI. The V gene lost 2 bases and the J gene lost 0 bases, with 10 bases spanning the gap. The CDR3 DNA is TGTGCCAGCAGTTACGACGGAGGGCCGAACACCGGGGAGCTGTTTTTT. Translated, it gives CASSYDGGPNTGELFF.

V gene TRBV7-3 combines with J gene TRBJ1-1; TRBD1 agrees at 10 bases. This CDR3 has 15 amino acids. With 5 bases clipped from V and 4 bases from J, the junction kept 7 bases outside the gene matches. Germline assignment: CDR1 SGHTA and CDR2 FQGTGA. The CDR3 nucleotides read TGTGCCAGCAGCCCTCCCGGGACAGGGGTCACTGAAGCTTTCTTT. Protein sequence: CASSPPGTGVTEAFF.